The present entry profiles one T cell receptor beta chain with its context. What this receptor recognizes is not known. Per-base qualities were not stored, and no clone one base away is much larger. Reading from cysteine to phenylalanine, the CDR3 counts 16 amino acids. The CDR3 DNA has 48 bases and is translated from base 1. Taken from the germline V gene, the CDR1 and CDR2 loops are KGHSH and LQKENI. V is pared back by 6 bases and J by 0 bases, with 15 bases lying between the germline termini. The sample's time point, from its label and the paper: before anti-PD-1 therapy. Genomic DNA extracted from tumor biopsies or peripheral blood was used for bulk TCRbeta sequencing, with input ranging from roughly 616 ng to 6,004 ng. Histologically proven advanced or metastatic basal or squamous cell carcinoma was present in all patients, all of whom were poor candidates for surgical resection. The basal cell carcinoma cohort comprised around eleven patients, of whom seven to nine had bulk tumor TCR sequencing.

The entry originates in a study of T cells in tumors after PD-1 blockade (dated by TCRdb to about 2019). In terms of the full investigation: Patients were excluded if they had prior checkpoint blockade, use of systemic immunosuppressants, or recent radiotherapy or other anti-cancer therapy within 4 weeks. Treatment consisted of either cemiplimab 350 mg every 2 weeks or pembrolizumab 200 mg every 3 weeks. A subset of patients also received ongoing daily vismodegib 150 mg during anti-PD-1 treatment. An average of about 120,000 TCR templates (range 24,679-257,772) and around 36,000 unique clonotypes was obtained for peripheral blood samples. The study performed paired single-cell RNA and TCR sequencing on site-matched tumors from BCC or SCC patients before and after anti-PD-1 therapy. To compare clonotypes in blood versus tumor, bulk TCR sequencing was run on around ten peripheral blood samples drawn from several patients. RECIST version 1.1 was the standard used to evaluate clinical response. Overall results and qualifications from the work: The source of novel T cell clones was not identified and could include lymphoid organs or rare unexpanded clones within the tumor or its periphery. About 41% of tumor TCR clonotypes were found in blood, and some novel exhausted tumor clones appeared in pre-treatment blood, suggesting peripheral recruitment.

The immunoSEQ platform was used for deep TCRbeta sequencing. The authors' analysis ran thus. For further analysis, only productive rearrangements were exported out of the immunoSEQ Analyzer. Bulk TCRbeta clonotypes were assigned T cell phenotypes by matching to single-cell RNA+TCR-seq clones sharing the same TCRbeta sequence. Clone enrichment in tumor was calculated as tumor frequency divided by PBMC frequency from bulk TCR sequencing. TCRs were grouped by GLIPH into specificity groups, defined as clusters of distinct TCRs likely recognizing common antigens via shared CDR3 motifs. TCRdb carries this immuneACCESS record with in-frame sequences only. Its versions omit some clonotypes, under half of them owing to an unresolved V gene in the studies checked, with the rest unexplained. The V and J calls and the clone size are those of that table, but D and trimming were determined from the DNA. Within this sample are approximately 47,000 clones, with 65% to 85% of them counted one time only. Just over 4% of the sample goes to the ten largest clones.

The chain links TRBV18 with TRBJ1-5, with TRBD1 perhaps the D gene, on 5 matching bases. The input for sequencing was PBMCs, taken before anti-PD-1 treatment. The TCR comes from a human donor with basal cell carcinoma. CDR3 region: CASSRQQENSNQPQHF. Here is the DNA: TGTGCCAGCTCCCGACAACAGGAGAATAGCAATCAGCCCCAGCATTTT.